These 24 T cell receptor beta chains share one sample of origin, sequenced in a study of blood T cells in healthy people across ages. Primers used in a second PCR of roughly 6 to 11 cycles were a sample-barcoded 5' primer and a J-beta primer mix. MiXCR was run by TCRdb on the 5' RACE reads, yielding one entry per CDR3 protein. Of some 1.5 million distinct CDR3 sequences listed, over 25% were seen once; the top ten hold roughly 8%. Sequenced: blood. These TCRs come from a woman in her 30s in good health.

This chain joins TRBV7-2 and TRBJ2-3; TRBD2 matches 7 bases. Germline CDR1 SGHTA, CDR2 FQGNSA. The CDR3 totals 15 residues. J was trimmed by 0 bases and V by 5 bases; bases with no gene match: 5. CDR3 coding DNA: TGTGCCAGCAGCCGGCTGCGGGGGAGCACAGATACGCAGTATTTT. It encodes CASSRLRGSTDTQYF.

This sequence joins TRBV7-2 and TRBJ2-3; TRBD1 matches at 9 bases. The V and J ends lost 5 bases and 6 bases, in that order; junction bases with no gene match: 6. The CDR3 is 14 amino acids. Germline loops: CDR1 SGHTA, CDR2 FQGNSA. Here the CDR3 reads CASSPEGTGDTQYF. CDR3 nucleotide sequence: TGTGCCAGCAGCCCGGAGGGGACAGGGGATACGCAGTATTTT.

This clonotype appeared a few times. DNA for the CDR3: TGTGCCATCAGTGAGTCGGTCGGGACTCCCTTCTCCTACGAGCAGTACTTC. Protein: CAISESVGTPFSYEQYF. The chain carries TRBV10-3 and TRBJ2-7; tentative D call: TRBD2 (6 bases). The CDR3 runs to 17 residues. The V end lost 0 bases, the J end lost 0 bases, and 15 bases lay between the germline ends. Germline V gene lookup returns CDR1 ENHRY and CDR2 SYGVKD.

The chain links TRBV3-1 to TRBJ2-2; 12 bases fit TRBD2. There are 14 residues in the CDR3. Unmatched junction bases numbered 0, after V lost 4 bases and J lost 6 bases. Germline V gene lookup returns CDR1 LGHDT and CDR2 YNNKEL (reference sequence). CDR3 nucleotides: TGTGCCAGCAGCCGACTAGCGGGAGCCGGGGAGCTGTTTTTT. Encoded protein: CASSRLAGAGELFF.

This clonotype was detected only once. Since a much larger clone is just one base distant, this may be a read error. This sequence joins TRBV12-3 or TRBV12-4 and TRBJ1-2, with TRBD1 matching over 8 bases. This CDR3 has 13 amino acids. The DNA of the CDR3 is TGTGCCAACAGTCCGACAGGGGAGGATGGCTACACCTTC. This gives the protein CANSPTGEDGYTF.

With regard to this clonotype: At one end, the junction sequence differs from germline, possibly due to a read error. The chain uses TRBV29-1 and TRBJ1-1; 10 bases fit TRBD1. Per the germline V gene, CDR1 is SQVTM and CDR2 is ANQGSEA. CDR3 length equals 13 residues. The DNA for the CDR3 is TGCAGCGTTGACGGACAGGGGGGCACTGAATCTTTCTTT. Translation gives CSVDGQGGTESFF. Looking up the rest from reference TRBV29-1 and TRBJ1-1 gives the full variable domain: SAVISQKPSRDICQRGTSLTIQCQVDSQVTMMFWYRQQPGQSLTLIATANQGSEATYESGFVIDKFPISRPNLTFSTLTVSNMSPEDSSIYLCSVDGQGGTESFFGQGTRLTVV.

This clonotype was recorded a few times. V usage is TRBV3-1 and J usage is TRBJ2-1, with D hard to call. CDR1 and CDR2 from the germline V gene are LGHDT and YNNKEL (reference sequence). V lost 6 bases and J 7 bases, leaving 13 bases between the germline ends. The CDR3 has 13 residues. The CDR3 spells CASRWTVGNEQFF. The DNA for the CDR3 is TGTGCCAGCAGATGGACGGTTGGGAATGAGCAGTTCTTC.

Here the CDR3 reads CSGERAYKRGRFF. Here the CDR3 DNA reads TGCAGCGGTGAGAGGGCCTATAAACGAGGGAGGTTCTTC. This chain uses TRBV29-1 with TRBJ2-1, with D maybe TRBD2 (5 bases). The CDR3 has 13 amino acids. Trimming stripped 7 bases from V and 15 bases from J, with 25 bases between. The germline gives CDR1 SQVTM, CDR2 ANQGSEA.

The chain links TRBV5-1 to TRBJ1-1, with D possibly TRBD1 on 5 matching bases. Germline V CDR1 and CDR2: SGHRS, YFSETQ. The germline V and J ends were trimmed by 4 bases and 5 bases, with 24 bases remaining between them. The CDR3 is 17 residues long. The CDR3 region is CASSLPRKGKSRTEAFF. CDR3 bases: TGCGCCAGCAGCCTACCCCGCAAGGGGAAATCGAGAACTGAAGCTTTCTTT.

This clonotype has ten or more counts. The V gene is TRBV4-3, the J gene TRBJ2-7; 7 bases agree with TRBD1. Per germline, CDR1 LGHNA and CDR2 YSLEER. This CDR3 spans 15 amino acids. The ends lost 0 bases at V and 2 bases at J; junction bases unmatched: 4. CDR3 sequence: CASSQERQGPYEQYF. CDR3 nucleotides: TGCGCCAGCAGCCAAGAAAGACAGGGCCCCTACGAGCAGTACTTC.

This clonotype was detected a few times. The chain is built from TRBV19 and TRBJ1-5; D is uncertain. The ends were cut back, 2 bases at V and 0 bases at J, with 11 bases in the middle. This CDR3 is built from 16 residues. Germline V lookup: CDR1 LNHDA, CDR2 SQIVND (reference sequence). The CDR3 protein is CASSIITGNSNQPQHF. DNA of the CDR3: TGTGCCAGTAGTATAATAACGGGTAATAGCAATCAGCCCCAGCATTTT.

This clonotype came up many times. This chain connects TRBV20-1 to TRBJ2-7; D uncertain. This CDR3 has 13 amino acids. Germline CDR1 and CDR2: DFQATT and SNEGSKA (reference sequence). V was shortened by 1 base and J by 0 bases, with 7 bases between the two germline ends. The CDR3 loop reads CSARGQISYEQYF. CDR3 DNA: TGCAGTGCTAGAGGGCAGATCTCCTACGAGCAGTACTTC.

A word on this clonotype: A single base separates this from a much larger clone, so it may be a read error. The rearrangement joins TRBV29-1 to TRBJ2-4; the match to TRBD1 covers 10 bases. The J call is doubtful: the DNA matches TRBJ2-7 better. Germline values: CDR1 SQVTM, CDR2 ANQGSEA. CDR3 length equals 15 residues. This CDR3 reads CSVAGGQGRSYEQYF. The CDR3 DNA follows: TGCAGCGTTGCTGGGGGACAGGGGCGAAGCTACGAGCAGTACTTC.

The chain recombines TRBV5-1 with TRBJ1-5; D remains ambiguous. Trimming stripped 6 bases from V and 7 bases from J, with 8 bases between. CDR3 size: 11 residues. Germline loops: CDR1 SGHRS, CDR2 YFSETQ. DNA of the CDR3: TGCGCCAGCATCTTACAACAGCCCCAGCATTTT. The encoded protein is CASILQQPQHF.

The sample holds one count of this clonotype. One junction end does not reproduce the germline sequence, and a read error may be involved. The chain links TRBV12-3 or TRBV12-4 to TRBJ2-6; 7 bases align to TRBD1. The CDR3 has 19 residues. CDR3 protein: CAGSLGRQGIPSGANVLTF. For the CDR3, the DNA is TGTGCCGGCAGTTTAGGGCGACAGGGAATCCCCTCTGGGGCCAACGTCCTGACTTTC.

Only a few counts were recorded for this clonotype. The gene calls are TRBV7-2 and TRBJ2-3; a possible D gene is TRBD1 (5 bases). CDR3 length: 13 amino acids. V gave up 4 bases and J gave up 6 bases, with 11 bases separating them. Germline CDR1 is SGHTA and CDR2 is FQGNSA. CDR3 nucleotides: TGTGCCAGCAGCTCGGACACGGAGGATACGCAGTATTTT. This sequence encodes CASSSDTEDTQYF.

Concerning this clonotype itself: A junction boundary mismatches the germline segment, possibly from a read error. The rearrangement joins TRBV6-1 to TRBJ2-1, with D possibly TRBD2 on 6 matching bases. The CDR3 is 16 amino acids. In germline, CDR1 is MNHNS, CDR2 SASEGT. CDR3 in amino acids: CACSPLGLTPYNEQFF. DNA of the CDR3: TGTGCCTGCAGCCCACTGGGACTGACTCCATACAATGAGCAGTTCTTC.

The chain combines TRBV11-2 with TRBJ1-3; 7 nucleotides line up with TRBD1. The CDR3 sequence is 21 residues long. Germline V gives CDR1 SGHAT, CDR2 FQNNGV. V lost 3 bases to trimming and J lost 2 bases; unmatched junction nucleotides: 22. The CDR3 spells CASSFRRGNRGLLLPGNTIYF. The DNA of the CDR3 is TGTGCCAGCAGCTTCCGGCGTGGGAACAGGGGCCTCCTCCTGCCTGGAAACACCATATATTTT.

V and J are TRBV7-2 and TRBJ1-1; D ambiguous. Germline loops: CDR1 SGHTA, CDR2 FQGNSA. Trimming stripped 0 bases from V and 7 bases from J, with 3 bases between. This CDR3 region has 11 residues. The CDR3 nucleotides read TGTACCAGCAGCTTAGCCCTTGAAGCTTTCTTT. It yields the protein CTSSLALEAFF.

The genes are TRBV5-1 and TRBJ2-5; TRBD1 might be the D (5 bases). From germline, CDR1 is SGHRS and CDR2 YFSETQ. Trimming cost V 4 bases and J 2 bases, with 12 bases left between them. This CDR3 region has 14 residues. The CDR3 is CASSKGEGQETQYF. The CDR3 bases are TGCGCCAGCAGCAAAGGGGAAGGGCAAGAGACCCAGTACTTC.

CDR3 nucleotides: TGTGCCAGCAGCTTAGTGGCGGGAGGGCCTCAAGAGACCCAGTTCTTC. Residues: CASSLVAGGPQETQFF. The V call is TRBV11-2, the J call TRBJ2-1; 9 bases map to TRBD2. Looked up from germline, CDR1 is SGHAT and CDR2 is FQNNGV. V was clipped by 1 base and J by 13 bases; unmatched bases: 14. This CDR3 region has 16 residues.

This chain links TRBV7-2 with TRBJ2-3, with 9 bases aligning to TRBD1. The CDR3 covers 15 residues. Germline loops: CDR1 SGHTA, CDR2 FQGNSA. Trimming cost V 5 bases and J 6 bases; bases outside gene matches: 9. The CDR3 is CASSQDRGGWDTQYF. In DNA, the CDR3 is TGTGCCAGCAGCCAGGACAGGGGAGGGTGGGATACGCAGTATTTT. The variable domain in full, with the rest retrieved from reference TRBV7-2 and TRBJ2-3, is GAGVSQSPSNKVTEKGKDVELRCDPISGHTALYWYRQSLGQGLEFLIYFQGNSAPDKSGLPSDRFSAERTGGSVSTLTIQRTQQEDSAVYLCASSQDRGGWDTQYFGPGTRLTVL.

The chain carries TRBV2 and TRBJ2-3, with 10 nucleotides matching TRBD2. Trimming removed 4 bases from V and 2 bases from J; junction bases left unmatched: 6. Germline V gene sequence: CDR1 SNHLY, CDR2 FYNNEI. The CDR3 runs 16 residues. The CDR3 DNA reads as TGTGCCAGCAGTGGGCTAGCGGGGGCCTCCACAGATACGCAGTATTTT. It encodes CASSGLAGASTDTQYF.

This chain joins TRBV9 and TRBJ2-5, with 11 bases identical to TRBD2. The CDR3 is 17 residues long. Trimming cost V 4 bases and J 5 bases; bases outside gene matches: 13. Germline values: CDR1 SGDLS, CDR2 YYNGEE. CDR3 nucleotides: TGTGCCAGCAGCCCGCGACCCCTAGCGGGGGGCGTTGAGACCCAGTACTTC. It encodes CASSPRPLAGGVETQYF.